This T cell receptor beta chain is drawn from a study of cytomegalovirus exposure and HLA in healthy donors. PCR was performed using 60 Vbeta and 13 Jbeta primers. TCRdb's copy holds only in-frame clones and misses some; the assay was immunoSEQ multiplex PCR. The data contain around 280,000 clones, approximately 90% of them seen just once; the ten biggest clones take up approximately 2.4%. Points from the study as a whole: Accurate prediction of most subjects' HLA-A and HLA-B alleles from TCR beta sequences was reported. Most TCRs appeared rarely, but some public TCRs recurred in many donors. Most TCR beta V segments were productive about 87% or about 30% of the time in an earlier analysis.

This clone was seen just once. The target antigen is unknown. The sample consisted of PBMCs. The receptor's source is a young woman in good health and CMV-seronegative.

The CDR3 reads CASSYSGTHYEQYF. The CDR3 DNA follows: TGTGCCAGCAGTTACTCCGGGACTCACTACGAGCAGTACTTC. This chain connects TRBV6-5 to TRBJ2-7; D possibly corresponds to TRBD2 (6 bases). Germline values: CDR1 MNHEY, CDR2 SVGAGI. CDR3 size: 14 residues. V lost 0 bases and J 3 bases, leaving 9 bases between the germline ends.